This T cell receptor beta chain comes out of a study of blood T cell repertoires in COVID-19. Study-wide context: The United States, Italy and Spain were the sources of the acute and convalescent COVID-19 samples. Sample material is recorded as cDNA or gDNA derived from T cells, B-cell-depleted T cells, or PBMCs.

While infection was still active, Seattle patients were enrolled and then followed longitudinally. The germline gives CDR1 LGHDT, CDR2 YNNKEL (reference sequence). This CDR3 spans 14 amino acids. The V end lost 3 bases, the J end lost 5 bases, and 13 bases lay between the germline ends. Original processing methods: Amplifying reference gene primers gave estimates of nucleated cell counts. TCRdb's copy holds only in-frame clones and misses some; the assay was immunoSEQ multiplex PCR. V and J calls and clone size come straight from that table; D and trimming were deduced from the DNA. The profile covers roughly 100,000 clones, with 85% to 90% appearing a single time and about 1.9% taken by the ten largest.

The specimen was peripheral blood. The chain has TRBV3-1 (or the pseudogene TRBV3-2) and TRBJ1-1; perhaps TRBD1 as D (5 bases). This TCR was recovered from a man between 50 and 59 years old with COVID-19, enrolled during active disease. The CDR3 reads CASSHQGGKTEAFF. CDR3 coding DNA: TGTGCCAGCAGCCACCAGGGAGGGAAGACTGAAGCTTTCTTT.